These 15 T cell receptor beta chains share one sample of origin, sequenced in a study of tumour-infiltrating T cells in Burkitt lymphoma. Only in-frame clones appear in the TCRdb table, and some are missing; sequencing was by immunoSEQ multiplex PCR. The top ten hold more than 5% of the sample, which has 450 to 600 clones, 92% seen once. The specimen sequenced was tumor tissue. The receptor set was obtained from a human donor with Burkitt lymphoma.

The rearrangement uses TRBV18 and TRBJ1-1; 7 bases are a match to TRBD1. The CDR3 contains 19 residues. Germline lookup yields CDR1 KGHSH and CDR2 LQKENI. The ends lost 2 bases at V and 3 bases at J; junction bases unmatched: 18. CDR3 protein: CASSPVGQGLGRGYTEAFF. The CDR3 bases are TGTGCCAGCTCACCAGTTGGGCAGGGGCTCGGCAGGGGGTACACTGAAGCTTTCTTT.

The rearrangement links TRBV28 to TRBJ1-1; D is possibly TRBD1 (6 bases). Trimming stripped 5 bases from V and 11 bases from J, with 15 bases between. The CDR3 spans 12 residues. Germline CDR1 is MDHEN and CDR2 is SYDVKM. CDR3 protein: CASSPYNREAFF. Written as DNA, the CDR3 is TGTGCCAGCAGTCCGTATAACAGGGAGGCTTTCTTT.

CDR3 coding DNA: TGTGCCAGCCGCGAGACAGGGGGCCAAACCTACGAGCAGTACTTC. Amino acid sequence: CASRETGGQTYEQYF. The chain has TRBV25-1 and TRBJ2-7; 10 bases are shared with TRBD1. Trimming cost V 8 bases and J 2 bases; bases outside gene matches: 9. This CDR3 spans 15 amino acids. Germline V gene lookup returns CDR1 MGHDK and CDR2 SYGVNS.

The V call is TRBV7-8, the J call TRBJ2-2; no clear D. Trimming cost V 5 bases and J 1 base, with 11 bases left between them. This CDR3 comprises 15 residues. CDR1 SGHVS and CDR2 FQNEAQ come from the germline V gene. CDR3 residues: CASSPSIGNTGELFF. Here the CDR3 DNA reads TGTGCCAGCAGCCCTTCTATCGGGAACACCGGGGAGCTGTTTTTT.

The chain employs TRBV7-2 and TRBJ1-2, with TRBD1 matching over 7 bases. Germline lookup yields CDR1 SGHTA and CDR2 FQGNSA. Germline trimming cut 4 bases from V and 4 bases from J; bases unmatched to any gene: 9. The CDR3 has 15 amino acids. For the CDR3, the DNA is TGTGCCAGCAGCTCAAACCAGGGGGGCGGCTATGGCTACACCTTC. It encodes CASSSNQGGGYGYTF.

The genes are TRBV6-5 and TRBJ1-1; the match to TRBD1 covers 7 bases. With 5 bases clipped from V and 4 bases from J, the junction kept 10 bases outside the gene matches. Germline lookup yields CDR1 MNHEY and CDR2 SVGAGI. There are 15 residues in the CDR3. CDR3 sequence (DNA): TGTGCCAGCAGTACACCGACAGGGAGCAGCACTGAAGCTTTCTTT. This codes for CASSTPTGSSTEAFF.

This chain links TRBV2 with TRBJ1-2; D gene ambiguous. Trimming stripped 4 bases from V and 4 bases from J, with 13 bases between. The CDR3 is 14 residues long. Germline V gene sequence: CDR1 SNHLY, CDR2 FYNNEI. This CDR3 reads CASSGTVVGYGYTF. As DNA, the CDR3 is TGTGCCAGCAGTGGTACAGTGGTCGGCTATGGCTACACCTTC.

The V gene is TRBV10-3, the J gene TRBJ1-1; D unclear. CDR1 ENHRY and CDR2 SYGVKD come from the germline V gene. This CDR3 region has 13 residues. Trimming left V 6 bases short and J 3 bases short, with 11 bases between. CDR3: CAIRDFGDTEAFF. CDR3 nucleotides: TGTGCCATCAGGGACTTCGGGGACACTGAAGCTTTCTTT.

The chain joins TRBV7-9 to TRBJ2-7; 14 positions match TRBD2. The CDR3 is made up of 15 amino acids. In germline, CDR1 is SEHNR, CDR2 FQNEAQ (reference sequence). V lost 5 bases to trimming and J lost 7 bases; unmatched junction nucleotides: 7. This CDR3 reads CASSLTSGRAEEQYV. In DNA, the CDR3 is TGTGCCAGCAGCCTGACTAGCGGGAGGGCCGAGGAGCAGTACGTC.

V is TRBV10-3 and J is TRBJ2-5; 9 bases match TRBD2. CDR3 length equals 15 residues. With 3 bases clipped from V and 2 bases from J, the junction kept 4 bases outside the gene matches. Germline V CDR1 and CDR2: ENHRY, SYGVKD. CDR3 sequence: CAISEGAGGQETQYF. DNA of the CDR3: TGTGCCATCAGTGAAGGAGCGGGGGGTCAAGAGACCCAGTACTTC.

V is TRBV7-6 and J is TRBJ2-5; D perhaps matches TRBD1 (6 bases). Germline values: CDR1 SGHVS, CDR2 FNYEAQ. The CDR3 is 13 residues long. V lost 3 bases, J lost 1 base, and 6 bases lay in between. DNA for the CDR3: TGTGCCAGCAGCTTGGACAGCCAAGAGACCCAGTACTTC. This gives the protein CASSLDSQETQYF.

Here the CDR3 DNA reads TGTGCCAGCAGGAAGGGAGCTGAATTCGAGGAGCAGTACGTC. This translates into CASRKGAEFEEQYV. V usage is TRBV28 and J usage is TRBJ2-7, with TRBD2 as a possible D gene (5 bases). CDR3 length equals 14 residues. Germline CDR1 reads MDHEN; CDR2 reads SYDVKM. Trimming stripped 6 bases from V and 7 bases from J, with 19 bases between.

The chain employs TRBV5-6 and TRBJ1-1; no reliable D call. This CDR3 has 15 residues. V lost 1 base, J lost 1 base, and 11 bases lay in between. Germline CDR1 reads SGHDT; CDR2 reads YYEEEE. DNA of the CDR3: TGTGCCAGCAGCTTGTTGTTTTTCTCGAACACTGAAGCTTTCTTT. This gives the protein CASSLLFFSNTEAFF.

The J gene is TRBJ2-5, the V gene TRBV19; TRBD1 matches at 8 bases. V trimming: 1 base; J trimming: 5 bases; junction bases outside the gene matches: 18. Germline CDR1 and CDR2: LNHDA and SQIVND (reference sequence). The CDR3 is 19 amino acids. This chain's CDR3 is CASSIGGAGQVLFRETQYF. The CDR3 DNA is TGTGCCAGTAGTATAGGAGGCGCGGGACAGGTTTTGTTTCGGGAGACCCAGTACTTC.

For the CDR3, the DNA is TGTGCCACCAGCGGAGCAAACTATGGCTACACCTTC. Translation gives CATSGANYGYTF. V and J are TRBV15 and TRBJ1-2; unclear D gene. V lost 5 bases to trimming and J lost 2 bases, with 6 bases between them. From germline, CDR1 is LNHNV and CDR2 YYDKDF (reference sequence). CDR3 length: 12 amino acids.